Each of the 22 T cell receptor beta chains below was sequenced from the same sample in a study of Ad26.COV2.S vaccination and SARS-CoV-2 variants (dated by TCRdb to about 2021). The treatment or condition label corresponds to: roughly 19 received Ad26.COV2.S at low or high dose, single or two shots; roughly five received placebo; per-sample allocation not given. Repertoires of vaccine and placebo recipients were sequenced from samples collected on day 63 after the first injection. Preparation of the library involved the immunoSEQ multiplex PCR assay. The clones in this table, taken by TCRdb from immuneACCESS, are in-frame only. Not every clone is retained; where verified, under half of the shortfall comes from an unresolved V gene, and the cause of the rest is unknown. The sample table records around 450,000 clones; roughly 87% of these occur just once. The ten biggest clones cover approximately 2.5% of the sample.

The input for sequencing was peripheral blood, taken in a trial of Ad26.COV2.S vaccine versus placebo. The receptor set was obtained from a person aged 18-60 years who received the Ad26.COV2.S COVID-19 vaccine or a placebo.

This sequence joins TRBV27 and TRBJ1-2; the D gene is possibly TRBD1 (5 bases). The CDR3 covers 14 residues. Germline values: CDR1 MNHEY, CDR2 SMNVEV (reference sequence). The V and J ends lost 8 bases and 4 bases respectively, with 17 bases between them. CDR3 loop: CASRHAGEPYGYTF. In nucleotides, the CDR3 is TGTGCCAGCCGGCACGCGGGGGAGCCCTATGGCTACACCTTC.

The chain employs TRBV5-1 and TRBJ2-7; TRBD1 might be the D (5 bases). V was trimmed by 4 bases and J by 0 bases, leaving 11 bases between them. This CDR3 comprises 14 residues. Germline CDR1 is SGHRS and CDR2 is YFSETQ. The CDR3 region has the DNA TGCGCCAGCAGCCCCCAGGGAAGCTCCTACGAGCAGTACTTC. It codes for CASSPQGSSYEQYF.

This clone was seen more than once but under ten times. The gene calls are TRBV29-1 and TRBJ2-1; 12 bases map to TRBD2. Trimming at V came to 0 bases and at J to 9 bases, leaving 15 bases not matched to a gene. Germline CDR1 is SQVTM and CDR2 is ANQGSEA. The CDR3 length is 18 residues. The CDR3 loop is CSVEDWWIASGGAAEQFF. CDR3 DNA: TGCAGCGTTGAAGATTGGTGGATTGCTAGCGGGGGGGCCGCTGAGCAGTTCTTC.

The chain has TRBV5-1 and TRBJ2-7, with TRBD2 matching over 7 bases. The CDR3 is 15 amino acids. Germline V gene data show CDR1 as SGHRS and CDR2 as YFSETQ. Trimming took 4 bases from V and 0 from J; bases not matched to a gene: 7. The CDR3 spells CASSGPGLSSYEQYF. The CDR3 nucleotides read TGCGCCAGCAGCGGCCCGGGACTAAGCTCCTACGAGCAGTACTTC. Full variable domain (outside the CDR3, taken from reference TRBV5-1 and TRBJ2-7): KAGVTQTPRYLIKTRGQQVTLSCSPISGHRSVSWYQQTPGQGLQFLFEYFSETQRNKGNFPGRFSGRQFSNSRSEMNVSTLELGDSALYLCASSGPGLSSYEQYFGPGTRLTVT.

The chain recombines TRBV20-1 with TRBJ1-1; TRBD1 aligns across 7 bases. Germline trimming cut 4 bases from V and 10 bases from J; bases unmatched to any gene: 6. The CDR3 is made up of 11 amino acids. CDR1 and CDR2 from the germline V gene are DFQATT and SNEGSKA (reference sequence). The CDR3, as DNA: TGCAGTGCTACGACAGGGTATCTAGCTTTCTTT. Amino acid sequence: CSATTGYLAFF.

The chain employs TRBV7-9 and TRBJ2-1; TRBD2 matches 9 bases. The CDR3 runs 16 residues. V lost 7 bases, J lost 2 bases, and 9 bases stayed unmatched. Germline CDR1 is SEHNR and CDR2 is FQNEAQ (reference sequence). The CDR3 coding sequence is TGTGCCAGCACCCCACCAACTAGCGGGCCCTACAATGAGCAGTTCTTC. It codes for CASTPPTSGPYNEQFF.

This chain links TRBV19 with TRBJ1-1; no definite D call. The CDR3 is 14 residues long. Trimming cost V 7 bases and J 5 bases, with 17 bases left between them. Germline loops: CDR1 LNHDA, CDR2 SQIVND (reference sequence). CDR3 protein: CASTSGIGPTEAFF. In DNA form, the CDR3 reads TGTGCCAGTACTTCCGGGATCGGCCCAACTGAAGCTTTCTTT.

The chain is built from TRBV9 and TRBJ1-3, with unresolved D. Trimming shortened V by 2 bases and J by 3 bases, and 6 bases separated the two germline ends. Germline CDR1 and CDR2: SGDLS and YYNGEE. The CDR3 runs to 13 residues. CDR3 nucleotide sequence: TGTGCCAGCAGCGTGGGAGTTGGAAACACCATATATTTT. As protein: CASSVGVGNTIYF.

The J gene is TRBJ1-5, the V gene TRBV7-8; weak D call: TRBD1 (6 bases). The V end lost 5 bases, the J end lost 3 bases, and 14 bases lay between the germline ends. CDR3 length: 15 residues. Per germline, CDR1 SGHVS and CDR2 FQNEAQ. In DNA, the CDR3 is TGTGCCAGCAGCCTTCAACGGACAGACAATCAGCCCCAGCATTTT. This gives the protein CASSLQRTDNQPQHF.

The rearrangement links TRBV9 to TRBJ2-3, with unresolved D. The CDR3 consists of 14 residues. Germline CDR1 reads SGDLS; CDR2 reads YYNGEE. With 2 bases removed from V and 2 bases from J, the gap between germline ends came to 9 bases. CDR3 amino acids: CASSVLGSTDTQYF. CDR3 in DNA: TGTGCCAGCAGCGTCCTCGGGTCCACAGATACGCAGTATTTT.

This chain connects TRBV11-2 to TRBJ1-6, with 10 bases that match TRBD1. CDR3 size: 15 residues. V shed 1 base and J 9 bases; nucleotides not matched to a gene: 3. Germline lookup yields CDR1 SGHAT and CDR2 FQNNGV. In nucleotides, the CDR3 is TGTGCCAGCAGCTTAGGAGGGACAGGGGTTTCACCCCTCCACTTT. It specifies CASSLGGTGVSPLHF.

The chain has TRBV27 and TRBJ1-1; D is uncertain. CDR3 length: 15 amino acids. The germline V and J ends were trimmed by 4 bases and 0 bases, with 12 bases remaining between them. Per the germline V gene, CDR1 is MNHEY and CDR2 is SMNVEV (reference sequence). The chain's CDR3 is CASSSPPGVNTEAFF. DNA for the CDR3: TGTGCCAGCAGTTCCCCTCCGGGTGTGAACACTGAAGCTTTCTTT.

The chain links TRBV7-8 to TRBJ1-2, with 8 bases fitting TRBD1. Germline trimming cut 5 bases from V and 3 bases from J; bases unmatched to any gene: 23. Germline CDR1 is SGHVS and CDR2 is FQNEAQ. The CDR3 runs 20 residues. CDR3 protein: CASSPPNGGQGRGKYYGYTF. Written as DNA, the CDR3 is TGTGCCAGCAGCCCCCCAAATGGCGGACAGGGCCGCGGGAAGTACTATGGCTACACCTTC.

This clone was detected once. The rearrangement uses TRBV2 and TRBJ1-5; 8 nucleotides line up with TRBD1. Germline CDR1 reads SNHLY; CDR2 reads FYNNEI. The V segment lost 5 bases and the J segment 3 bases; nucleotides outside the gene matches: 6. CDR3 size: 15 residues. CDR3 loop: CASSTQGAYNQPQHF. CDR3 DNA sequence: TGTGCCAGCAGTACCCAGGGGGCCTACAATCAGCCCCAGCATTTT.

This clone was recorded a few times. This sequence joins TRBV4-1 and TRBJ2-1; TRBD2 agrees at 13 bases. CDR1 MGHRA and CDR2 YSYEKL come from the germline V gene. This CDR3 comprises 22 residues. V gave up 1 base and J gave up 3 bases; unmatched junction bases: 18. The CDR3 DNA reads TGCGCCAGCAGCCAAGTTGGGCCCGGGACAGGTAGACTAGCGGGAGGCTACAATGAGCAGTTCTTC. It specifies CASSQVGPGTGRLAGGYNEQFF.

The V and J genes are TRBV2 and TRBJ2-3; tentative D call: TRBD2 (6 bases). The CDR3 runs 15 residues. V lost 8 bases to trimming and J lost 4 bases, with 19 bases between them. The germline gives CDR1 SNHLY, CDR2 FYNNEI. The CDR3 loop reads CASEVAEGVADTQYF. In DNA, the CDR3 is TGTGCCAGCGAAGTAGCGGAGGGCGTCGCAGATACGCAGTATTTT.

The CDR3 nucleotides are TGCAGCGTTGGCCGGGGCAGACAGGGAGGACGCGGCTACACCTTC. Protein product: CSVGRGRQGGRGYTF. The rearrangement joins TRBV29-1 to TRBJ1-2; TRBD1 aligns across 7 bases. The CDR3 runs to 15 residues. With 4 bases clipped from V and 8 bases from J, the junction kept 16 bases outside the gene matches. The germline V gene has CDR1 SQVTM and CDR2 ANQGSEA.

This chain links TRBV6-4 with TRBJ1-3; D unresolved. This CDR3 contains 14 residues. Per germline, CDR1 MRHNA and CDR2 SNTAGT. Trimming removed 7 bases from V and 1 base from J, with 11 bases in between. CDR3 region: CASNMRLSGNTIYF. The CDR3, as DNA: TGTGCCAGCAATATGAGGTTATCTGGAAACACCATATATTTT.

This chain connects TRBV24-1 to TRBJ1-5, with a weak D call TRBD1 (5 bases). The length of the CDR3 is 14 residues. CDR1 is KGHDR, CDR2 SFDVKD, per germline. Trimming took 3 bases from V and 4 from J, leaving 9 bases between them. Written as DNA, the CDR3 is TGTGCCACCAGTGATCGACAGCTAAATCAGCCCCAGCATTTT. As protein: CATSDRQLNQPQHF.

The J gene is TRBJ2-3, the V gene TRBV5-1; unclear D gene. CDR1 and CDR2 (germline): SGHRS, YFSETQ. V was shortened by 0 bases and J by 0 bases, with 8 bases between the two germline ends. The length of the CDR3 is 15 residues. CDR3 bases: TGCGCCAGCAGCTTGGGGCACGCCAGCACAGATACGCAGTATTTT. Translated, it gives CASSLGHASTDTQYF.

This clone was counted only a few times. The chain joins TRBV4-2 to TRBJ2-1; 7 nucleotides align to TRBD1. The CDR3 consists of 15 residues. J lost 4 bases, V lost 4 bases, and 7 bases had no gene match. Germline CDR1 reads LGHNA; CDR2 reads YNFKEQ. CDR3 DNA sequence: TGTGCCAGCAGCCGAGGGGGCGCCGGGTACAATGAGCAGTTCTTC. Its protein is CASSRGGAGYNEQFF.

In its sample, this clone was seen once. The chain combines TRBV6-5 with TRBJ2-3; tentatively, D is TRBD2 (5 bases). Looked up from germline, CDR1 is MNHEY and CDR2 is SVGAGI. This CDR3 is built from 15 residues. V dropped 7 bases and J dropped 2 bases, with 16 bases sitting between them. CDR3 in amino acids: CASIFSILATDTQYF. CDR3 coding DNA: TGTGCCAGCATTTTCAGCATCCTAGCCACAGATACGCAGTATTTT.